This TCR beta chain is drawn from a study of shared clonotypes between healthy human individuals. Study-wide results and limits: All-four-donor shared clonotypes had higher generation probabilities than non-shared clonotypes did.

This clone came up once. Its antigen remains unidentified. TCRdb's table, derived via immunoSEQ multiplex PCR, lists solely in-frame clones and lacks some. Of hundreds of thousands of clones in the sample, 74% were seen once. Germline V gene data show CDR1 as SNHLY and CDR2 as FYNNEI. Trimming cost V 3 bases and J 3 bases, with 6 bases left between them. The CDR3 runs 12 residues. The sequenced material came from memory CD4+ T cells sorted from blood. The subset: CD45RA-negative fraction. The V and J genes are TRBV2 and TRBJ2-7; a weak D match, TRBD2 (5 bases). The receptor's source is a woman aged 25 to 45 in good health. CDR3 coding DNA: TGTGCCAGCAGTGATCGGGGCTACGAGCAGTACTTC. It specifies CASSDRGYEQYF.